The sequence of this T cell receptor beta chain was determined in a study of shared clonotypes between healthy human individuals. Study-level information: Each donor had three CD4 naive, three CD4 memory, two CD8 naive and one CD8 memory plate.

Germline CDR1 and CDR2: WSHSY and SAAADI. V lost 7 bases and J lost 5; bases outside the gene matches: 8. The CDR3 totals 17 residues. Comments on this clone: Its specificity is unknown.

Assay: immunoSEQ multiplex PCR; the TCRdb copy retains only in-frame clones and omits some. This sample has some 2 million clones; around 96% occur once, and the top ten carry roughly 1%. Terminally differentiated effector memory CD45RA+ cells were excluded by CCR7 positive selection of CD45RO-negative cells. Overall study results and limits: Sorted-subset sequencing was shown by rarefaction to be incomplete despite large depth. The study found 4.5% to 5% of naive CD4 clonotypes shared across a few donors. Genetic and exposure-history diversity was limited by the few donors.

This rearrangement joins TRBV10-2 to TRBJ2-2; the match to TRBD2 covers 15 bases. Specimen: naive CD8+ T cells sorted from blood. The sequence was obtained from a man aged 18 to 29 in good health. The CDR3 is CASTYGLAGGLTGELFF. CDR3 DNA: TGCGCCAGCACCTATGGACTAGCGGGGGGGCTGACCGGGGAGCTGTTTTTT.